This T cell receptor beta chain was found in a study of beta chain features in type 1 diabetes. Study-wide findings and caveats: Type 1 diabetes patients had VDJ junctions that carried fewer insertions and more deletions.

Sort purity for all populations was recorded as exceeding 98%. A note on this clone: Its antigen remains unknown.

As every portion of the isolated RNA was reverse transcribed, the sequencing read expressed TCRB transcripts. Sequencing was performed with immunoSEQ multiplex PCR; in TCRdb, only in-frame clones are kept and a portion is missing. The repertoire holds 390,000 or so clones, with more than 11% as singletons. The CDR3 runs to 14 residues. The V end was cut by 2 bases, the J end by 1 base, with 8 bases between. CDR1 is SGHAT, CDR2 FQNNGV, per germline. The clonotype was recovered from a man aged 25 to 45 in good health. Specimen: naive CD4+ T cells from blood. This rearrangement joins TRBV11-2 to TRBJ1-1; D is ambiguous. The CDR3 sequence is CASSLKWGNTEAFF. CDR3 sequence (DNA): TGTGCCAGCAGCTTAAAGTGGGGGAACACTGAAGCTTTCTTT.